A selection of T cell receptor beta chains follows, all from one sample in a study of shared clonotypes between healthy human individuals. TCRdb keeps only in-frame clones here, not all; method: immunoSEQ multiplex PCR. The sample yields about 700,000 clones, around 92% seen once. Material for sequencing was naive CD8+ T cells sorted from blood. The receptors were sampled from a man in his thirties or forties in good health. Each CDR3 is given with its conserved first and last residue. A D gene is named only where the DNA matches it firmly. Clone size is stated in some rows and not others, as once, few, many or a class when expanded.

j_gene: TRBJ2-7
d_gene: TRBD1
v_gene: TRBV6-6
abundance: few
CDR3aa: CASSYGTGGYEQYF
CDR3nt: TGTGCCAGCAGTTACGGGACAGGGGGTTACGAGCAGTACTTC

j_gene: TRBJ1-1
d_gene: NA
v_gene: TRBV29-1
abundance: NA
CDR3aa: CSVESRGASNTEAFF
CDR3nt: TGCAGCGTTGAATCGCGGGGGGCGTCGAACACTGAAGCTTTCTTT

j_gene: TRBJ2-7
d_gene: TRBD1
v_gene: TRBV7-9
abundance: NA
CDR3aa: CASSRTGGNEQYF
CDR3nt: TGTGCCAGCAGCCGGACAGGGGGGAACGAGCAGTACTTC

j_gene: TRBJ2-2
d_gene: NA
v_gene: TRBV5-6
abundance: NA
CDR3aa: CASSEGAATGELFF
CDR3nt: TGTGCCAGCAGCGAAGGAGCTGCGACCGGGGAGCTGTTTTTT

j_gene: TRBJ2-5
d_gene: NA
v_gene: TRBV11-2
abundance: NA
CDR3aa: CASSSTKRVFETQYF
CDR3nt: TGTGCCAGCAGCTCCACCAAGCGGGTATTCGAGACCCAGTACTTC

j_gene: TRBJ2-3
d_gene: TRBD2
v_gene: TRBV7-7
abundance: few
CDR3aa: CASSERDYPTDTQYF
CDR3nt: TGTGCTAGCAGCGAAAGGGACTACCCCACAGATACGCAGTATTTT

j_gene: TRBJ2-1
d_gene: TRBD1
v_gene: TRBV6-1
abundance: NA
CDR3aa: CASSEAWAGGYYNEQFF
CDR3nt: TGTGCCAGCAGTGAAGCTTGGGCAGGGGGTTACTACAATGAGCAGTTCTTC

j_gene: TRBJ2-7
d_gene: NA
v_gene: TRBV7-8
abundance: NA
CDR3aa: CASSLGPRGSFYEQYF
CDR3nt: TGTGCCAGCAGCTTAGGACCCAGGGGTAGCTTCTACGAGCAGTACTTC

j_gene: TRBJ2-1
d_gene: TRBD1
v_gene: TRBV28
abundance: NA
CDR3aa: CASSLFTGTATDNEQFF
CDR3nt: TGTGCCAGCAGTTTATTCACCGGGACAGCGACTGACAATGAGCAGTTCTTC

j_gene: TRBJ1-1
d_gene: NA
v_gene: TRBV11-2
abundance: NA
CDR3aa: CASSLGIGVSTEAFF
CDR3nt: TGTGCCAGCAGCTTAGGTATAGGGGTGTCCACTGAAGCTTTCTTT

j_gene: TRBJ2-2
d_gene: NA
v_gene: TRBV14
abundance: NA
CDR3aa: CASSLSITGTGELFF
CDR3nt: TGTGCCAGCAGCCTTAGTATCACAGGGACCGGGGAGCTGTTTTTT

j_gene: TRBJ2-7
d_gene: NA
v_gene: TRBV29-1
abundance: NA
CDR3aa: CSVEVAGAYEQYF
CDR3nt: TGCAGCGTTGAGGTCGCTGGGGCTTACGAGCAGTACTTC

j_gene: TRBJ1-3
d_gene: NA
v_gene: TRBV6-6
abundance: NA
CDR3aa: CASSYHPIPSGNTIYF
CDR3nt: TGTGCCAGCAGTTACCACCCGATCCCCTCTGGAAACACCATATATTTT

j_gene: TRBJ2-7
d_gene: TRBD1
v_gene: TRBV27
abundance: NA
CDR3aa: CASSTGQGADEQYF
CDR3nt: TGTGCCAGCAGTACCGGACAGGGGGCAGACGAGCAGTACTTC

j_gene: TRBJ2-1
d_gene: NA
v_gene: TRBV29-1
abundance: NA
CDR3aa: CSSNDRPYYNEQFF
CDR3nt: TGCAGCTCTAACGACAGGCCATACTACAATGAGCAGTTCTTC